These 9 T cell receptor beta chains share one sample of origin, sequenced in a study of shared clonotypes between healthy human individuals. The method was immunoSEQ multiplex PCR; TCRdb's version includes in-frame clones alone and lacks a portion of them. The sample shows roughly 640,000 clones, approximately 74% of them seen only once. Sequencing was performed on memory CD4+ T cells sorted from blood. Described subset: CD45RA-negative fraction. The receptors originated from a young woman in good health.

This clone was detected a few times. The genes are TRBV11-2 and TRBJ2-7; 8 nucleotides align to TRBD1. The CDR3 loop spans 16 amino acids. With V trimmed by 0 bases and J by 0 bases, 4 bases remained unmatched. CDR1 is SGHAT and CDR2 is FQNNGV in the germline V gene. CDR3 in amino acids: CASSLDWTGFSYEQYF. The CDR3 DNA sequence: TGTGCCAGCAGCTTAGACTGGACAGGGTTCTCCTACGAGCAGTACTTC.

The gene calls are TRBV27 and TRBJ2-7; 11 bases map to TRBD2. The CDR3 runs to 17 residues. The V gene's germline CDR1 is MNHEY and CDR2 SMNVEV (reference sequence). With 3 bases clipped from V and 1 base from J, the junction kept 8 bases outside the gene matches. The CDR3 region is CASSFRTGTSGSYEQYF. The CDR3 DNA follows: TGTGCCAGCAGTTTCAGAACCGGGACTAGCGGTTCCTACGAGCAGTACTTC.

This clone has more than one count but fewer than ten. This chain uses TRBV4-1 with TRBJ2-5, with TRBD2 identical over 15 bases. The length of the CDR3 is 18 residues. Germline CDR1 MGHRA, CDR2 YSYEKL. J gave up 4 bases and V 2 bases, and 8 bases lay outside the gene matches. Here the CDR3 DNA reads TGCGCCAGCAGCCAACTGAATATGGGACTAGCGGGAGGAGAGACCCAGTACTTC. Protein product: CASSQLNMGLAGGETQYF.

The chain combines TRBV2 with TRBJ1-2; D not resolved. Germline CDR1 SNHLY, CDR2 FYNNEI. The ends were cut back, 2 bases at V and 11 bases at J, with 9 bases in the middle. CDR3 length: 11 residues. The CDR3 region has the DNA TGTGCCAGCAGTGAACGGGAGGGATACACCTTC. The encoded protein is CASSEREGYTF. Together with reference TRBV2 and TRBJ1-2, the CDR3 gives the full variable domain: EPEVTQTPSHQVTQMGQEVILRCVPISNHLYFYWYRQILGQKVEFLVSFYNNEISEKSEIFDDQFSVERPDGSNFTLKIRSTKLEDSAMYFCASSEREGYTFGSGTRLTVV.

The J gene is TRBJ2-5, the V gene TRBV27, with D hard to call. Germline V gene lookup returns CDR1 MNHEY and CDR2 SMNVEV (reference sequence). The CDR3 consists of 12 residues. The ends were cut back, 2 bases at V and 5 bases at J, with 6 bases in the middle. CDR3 in DNA: TGTGCCAGCAGTTTACTCGGGGAGACCCAGTACTTC. Residues: CASSLLGETQYF.

V usage is TRBV19 and J usage is TRBJ2-3, with 9 nucleotides matching TRBD1. The CDR3 sequence is 15 residues long. With 8 bases clipped from V and 0 bases from J, the junction kept 6 bases outside the gene matches. Germline assignment: CDR1 LNHDA and CDR2 SQIVND (reference sequence). CDR3 protein: CASQDRGFSTDTQYF. The CDR3 region has the DNA TGTGCCAGTCAAGACAGGGGGTTTAGCACAGATACGCAGTATTTT.

The genes are TRBV9 and TRBJ1-3; 9 positions match TRBD1. V gave up 0 bases and J gave up 0 bases; unmatched junction bases: 4. CDR1 is SGDLS, CDR2 YYNGEE, per germline. CDR3 length equals 17 residues. The CDR3 DNA reads TGTGCCAGCAGCGTAGGGGGGACAGGGCTCTCTGGAAACACCATATATTTT. It yields the protein CASSVGGTGLSGNTIYF.

V is TRBV9 and J is TRBJ2-7, with D possibly TRBD2 on 6 matching bases. The CDR3 length is 15 residues. In germline, CDR1 is SGDLS, CDR2 YYNGEE. Trimming stripped 0 bases from V and 2 bases from J, with 12 bases between. CDR3 residues: CASSVGGTETYEQYF. CDR3 in DNA: TGTGCCAGCAGCGTAGGGGGGACTGAAACCTACGAGCAGTACTTC. Variable domain in full (rest from reference TRBV9 and TRBJ2-7): DSGVTQTPKHLITATGQRVTLRCSPRSGDLSVYWYQQSLDQGLQFLIQYYNGEERAKGNILERFSAQQFPDLHSELNLSSLELGDSALYFCASSVGGTETYEQYFGPGTRLTVT.

The chain carries TRBV29-1 and TRBJ1-1; TRBD1 agrees at 8 bases. Germline V lookup: CDR1 SQVTM, CDR2 ANQGSEA. There are 14 residues in the CDR3. J was trimmed by 4 bases and V by 4 bases; bases with no gene match: 8. Here the CDR3 DNA reads TGCAGCGTTGGTACAGGGGGTTTAGTCACTGAAGCTTTCTTT. It specifies CSVGTGGLVTEAFF. The entire variable domain, with the rest obtained from reference TRBV29-1 and TRBJ1-1, is as follows: SAVISQKPSRDICQRGTSLTIQCQVDSQVTMMFWYRQQPGQSLTLIATANQGSEATYESGFVIDKFPISRPNLTFSTLTVSNMSPEDSSIYLCSVGTGGLVTEAFFGQGTRLTVV.